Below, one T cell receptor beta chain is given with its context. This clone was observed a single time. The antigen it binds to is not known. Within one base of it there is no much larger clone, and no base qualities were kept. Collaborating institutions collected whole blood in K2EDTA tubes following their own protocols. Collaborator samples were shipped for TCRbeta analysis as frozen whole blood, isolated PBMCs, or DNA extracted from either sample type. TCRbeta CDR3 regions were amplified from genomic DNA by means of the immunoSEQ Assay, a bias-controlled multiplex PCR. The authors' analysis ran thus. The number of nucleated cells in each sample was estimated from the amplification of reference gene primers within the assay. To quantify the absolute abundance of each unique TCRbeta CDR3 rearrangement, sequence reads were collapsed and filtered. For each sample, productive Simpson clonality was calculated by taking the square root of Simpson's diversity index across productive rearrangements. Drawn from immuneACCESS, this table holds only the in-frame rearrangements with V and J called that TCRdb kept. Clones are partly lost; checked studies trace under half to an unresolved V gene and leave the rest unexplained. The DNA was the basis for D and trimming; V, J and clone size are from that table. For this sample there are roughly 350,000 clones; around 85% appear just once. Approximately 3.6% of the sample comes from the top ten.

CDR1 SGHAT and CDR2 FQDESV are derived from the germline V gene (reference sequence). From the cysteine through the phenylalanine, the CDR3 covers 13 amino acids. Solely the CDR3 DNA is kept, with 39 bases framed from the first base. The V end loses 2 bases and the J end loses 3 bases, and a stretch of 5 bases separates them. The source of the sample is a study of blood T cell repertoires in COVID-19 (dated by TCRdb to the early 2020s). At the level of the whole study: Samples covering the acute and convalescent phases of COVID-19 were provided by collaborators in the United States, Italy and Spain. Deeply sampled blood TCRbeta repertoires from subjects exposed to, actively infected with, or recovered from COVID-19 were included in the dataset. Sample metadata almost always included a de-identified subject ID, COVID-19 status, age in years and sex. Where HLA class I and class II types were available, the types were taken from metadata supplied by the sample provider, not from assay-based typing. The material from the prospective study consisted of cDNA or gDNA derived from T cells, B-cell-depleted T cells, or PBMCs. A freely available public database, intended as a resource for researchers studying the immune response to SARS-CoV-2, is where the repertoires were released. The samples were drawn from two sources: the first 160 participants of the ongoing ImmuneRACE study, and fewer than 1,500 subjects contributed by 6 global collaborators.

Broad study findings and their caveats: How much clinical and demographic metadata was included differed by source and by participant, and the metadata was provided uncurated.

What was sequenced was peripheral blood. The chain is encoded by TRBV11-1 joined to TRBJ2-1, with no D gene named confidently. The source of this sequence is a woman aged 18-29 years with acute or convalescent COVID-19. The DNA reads TGTGCCAGCAGCTTATACAGCTACAATGAGCAGTTCTTC. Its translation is CASSLYSYNEQFF.